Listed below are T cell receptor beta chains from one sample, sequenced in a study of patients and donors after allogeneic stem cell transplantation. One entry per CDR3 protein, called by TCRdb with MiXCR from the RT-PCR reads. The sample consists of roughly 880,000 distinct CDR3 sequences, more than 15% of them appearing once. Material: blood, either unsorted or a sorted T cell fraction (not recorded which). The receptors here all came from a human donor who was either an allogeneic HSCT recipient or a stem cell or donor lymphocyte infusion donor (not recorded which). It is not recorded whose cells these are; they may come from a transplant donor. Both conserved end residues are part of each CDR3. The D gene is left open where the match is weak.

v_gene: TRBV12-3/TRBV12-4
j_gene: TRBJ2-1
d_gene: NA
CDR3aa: CASPLRRDRNEQFF

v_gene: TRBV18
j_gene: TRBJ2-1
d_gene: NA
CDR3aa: CASSPPGLPVYEQFF

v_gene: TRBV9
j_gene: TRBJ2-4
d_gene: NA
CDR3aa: CASSAPGHIQYF

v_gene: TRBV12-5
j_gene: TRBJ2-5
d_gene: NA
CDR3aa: CASGLGTGRGETQYF

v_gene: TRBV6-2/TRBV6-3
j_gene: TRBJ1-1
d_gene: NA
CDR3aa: CASRETGLNTEAFF

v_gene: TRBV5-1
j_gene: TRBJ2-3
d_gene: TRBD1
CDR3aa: CASSGQGIIDTQYF

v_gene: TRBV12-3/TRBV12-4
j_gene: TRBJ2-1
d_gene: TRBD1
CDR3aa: CASSLGDRGYNEQFF

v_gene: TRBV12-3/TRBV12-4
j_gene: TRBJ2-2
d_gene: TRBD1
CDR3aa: CASSFSNPGQGFTGELFF

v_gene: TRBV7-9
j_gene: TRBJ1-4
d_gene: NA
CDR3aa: CASSSKRTATNEKLFF

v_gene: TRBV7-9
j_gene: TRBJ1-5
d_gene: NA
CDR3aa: CASSLWGGTSNQPQHF

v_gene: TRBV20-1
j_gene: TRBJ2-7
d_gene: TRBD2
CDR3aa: CSAPDATSGRRGEQYF